The clone carrying this T cell receptor (beta chain) has only one observation. Relative to the germline gene, one junction end is altered; a read error may explain this. This entry is derived from a study of blood T cells in healthy people across ages. CDR3 length: 15 residues. Looked up from germline, CDR1 is MDHEN and CDR2 is SYDVKM. Using a J-beta primer mix together with a sample-barcoded 5' primer, a second PCR was run for roughly 7 to 12 cycles. TCRdb recomputed calls from the 5' RACE reads with MiXCR, one row per CDR3 protein. The repertoire includes 1.8 million or so distinct CDR3 sequences, approximately 40% of them detected once, and 23% sits in the top ten.

The chain links TRBV28 to TRBJ2-3, with no clear D. Sequencing was performed on blood. This TCR was recovered from a human donor in good health. This CDR3 reads CASSSRAAFRDAQYF. The CDR3 nucleotides are TGTGCCAGCAGCTCTAGGGCGGCATTCAGAGATGCGCAGTATTTT.